Listed below are T cell receptor beta chains from one sample, sequenced in a study of T cell repertoires in cytomegalovirus infection. TCRdb processed the reads anew with MiXCR; each CDR3 protein has one entry. The sample consists of 60,000 to 75,000 distinct CDR3 sequences, 3% to 4% of them appearing once. Sequencing input: PBMCs. The origin of the receptors is a human donor in good health (CMV status not recorded). Some clones in this sample may be carry-over from other donors' samples. Both conserved end residues are part of each CDR3. The D gene is left open where the match is weak. Not all rows give a size; the values are once, few, many and, for expanded clones, a class.

clone_size	v_call	j_call	d_call	cdr3_nt	cdr3_aa
many	TRBV7-3	TRBJ2-1	NA	TGTGCCAGCAGCTTAGATTTGGGGGCGCGTACAGATGAGCAGTTCTTC	CASSLDLGARTDEQFF
many	TRBV7-8	TRBJ2-2	TRBD2	TGTGCCAGCAGCTTATCCGGACTAGCGGGAGGATCAACCGGGGAGCTGTTTTTT	CASSLSGLAGGSTGELFF
many	TRBV20-1	TRBJ1-2	NA	TGCAGCGCTAGTCTATCTCGCGGAGACTATGGCTACACCTTC	CSASLSRGDYGYTF
many	TRBV19	TRBJ2-1	NA	TGTGCCAGTACGATAGACCTAGGAGCGGGCGCTGAGCAGTTCTTC	CASTIDLGAGAEQFF
many	TRBV11-1	TRBJ2-7	NA	TGTGCCAGCAGCTTATTTCGCGGAGGAGGGTCCTACGAGCAGTACTTC	CASSLFRGGGSYEQYF
medium-sized	TRBV7-8	TRBJ2-5	TRBD1	TGTGCCAGCAGCTCCCGGGACAGGGGACTCGGAGAGACCCAGTACTTC	CASSSRDRGLGETQYF
many	TRBV7-2	TRBJ2-6	NA	TGTGCCAGCAGCCCCTGGCGCAACTCTGGGGCCAACGTCCTGACTTTC	CASSPWRNSGANVLTF
many	TRBV7-2	TRBJ2-1	NA	TGTGCCAGCAGCTTACCCGGGCATGAGCAGTTCTTC	CASSLPGHEQFF
many	TRBV7-6	TRBJ2-2	TRBD1	TGTGCCAGCAGCACCCGGACAGGGATGGACACCGGGGAGCTGTTTTTT	CASSTRTGMDTGELFF
many	TRBV6-1	TRBJ2-3	TRBD2	TGTGCCAGCAGGTTCGGAGCGGGGGGCGCAGATACGCAGTATTTT	CASRFGAGGADTQYF
many	TRBV24-1	TRBJ2-1	NA	TGTGCCACCAGTATAAACAGGAAGGGGAGGATCTACGATGAGCAGTTCTTC	CATSINRKGRIYDEQFF
many	TRBV7-2	TRBJ2-3	TRBD2	TGTGCCAGCAGCACCGCGACTAGCGGGGCTAGCACAGATACGCAGTATTTT	CASSTATSGASTDTQYF
many	TRBV11-2	TRBJ2-2	NA	TGTGCCAGCGCCGAAATCCCAACGAACACCGGGGAGCTGTTTTTT	CASAEIPTNTGELFF
many	TRBV29-1	TRBJ2-7	NA	TGCAGCGTTGGATCGGGGAACGAGCAGTACTTC	CSVGSGNEQYF
many	TRBV4-1	TRBJ2-7	NA	TGCGCCAGCAGCCTCCTTGTGGAAGGGGTCTACGAGCAGTACTTC	CASSLLVEGVYEQYF
many	TRBV13	TRBJ2-1	NA	TGTGCCAGCAGCTTAGGCCTAGCTGATGAGCAGTTCTTC	CASSLGLADEQFF
NA	TRBV12-3/TRBV12-4	TRBJ2-1	TRBD2	TGTGCCAGCAGTTCGCTAGCGGGGGGTTTCTCCTACAATGAGCAGTTCTTC	CASSSLAGGFSYNEQFF
many	TRBV7-9	TRBJ1-1	NA	TGTGCCAGCAGCTTAGGAGGGGGAGCGAACACTGAAGCTTTCTTT	CASSLGGGANTEAFF
many	TRBV7-6	TRBJ2-1	TRBD2	TGTGCCAGCAGAGCCCCAACTGGGACTAAGGGCTACAATGAGCAGTTCTTC	CASRAPTGTKGYNEQFF
many	TRBV7-2	TRBJ2-5	NA	TGTGCCAGCAGCGCGGCGGTGGAAGAGACCCAGTACTTC	CASSAAVEETQYF
many	TRBV6-1	TRBJ1-5	NA	TGTGCCGGTAGTTCGTGGTTTGGCAATCAGCCCCAGCATTTT	CAGSSWFGNQPQHF
many	TRBV7-3	TRBJ2-3	TRBD2	TGTGCCAGCAGCGAACTAGCGGGGGGGCCGGGAGATACGCAGTATTTT	CASSELAGGPGDTQYF
many	TRBV7-2	TRBJ2-1	NA	TGTGCCAGCACTTCCGGCGGACGTCCTAATGAGCAGTTCTTC	CASTSGGRPNEQFF
many	TRBV28	TRBJ2-3	TRBD2	TGTGCCAGCAGCACACCATTCGGACTAGCGGACACAGATACGCAGTATTTT	CASSTPFGLADTDTQYF
many	TRBV6-5	TRBJ2-5	TRBD2	TGTGCCAGCAGTTCCGGACTAGCGGAAGAGACCCAGTACTTC	CASSSGLAEETQYF
many	TRBV12-3/TRBV12-4	TRBJ2-7	NA	TGTGCCAGCAGTTTAGCGATGGGCTACGAGCAGTACTTC	CASSLAMGYEQYF
many	TRBV6-2/TRBV6-3	TRBJ1-5	NA	TGTGCCAGCAGCGGCTGGAGCAATCAGCCCCAGCATTTT	CASSGWSNQPQHF
medium-sized	TRBV7-6	TRBJ2-7	NA	TGTGCCAGCAGCTTATCCGGGGGCCGCGAGCAGTACTTC	CASSLSGGREQYF
many	TRBV7-6	TRBJ1-5	NA	TGTGCCAACCAACGGGGTAGCAATCAGCCCCAGCATTTT	CANQRGSNQPQHF
many	TRBV7-2	TRBJ2-7	NA	TGTGCCAGCAGCACCAGCGGATTCTACGAGCAGTACTTC	CASSTSGFYEQYF
many	TRBV11-2	TRBJ2-5	NA	TGTGCCAGCAGCTTAGTGGGAGGGGGCTTTAAAGAGACCCAGTACTTC	CASSLVGGGFKETQYF
many	TRBV11-1	TRBJ2-1	NA	TGTGCCAGCAGCTTAGATAGGTTATCCAATGAGCAGTTCTTC	CASSLDRLSNEQFF
many	TRBV4-3	TRBJ2-1	TRBD2	TGCGCCAGCAGCCGCGCCGGGGGGGCCGTCGCTGAGCAGTTCTTC	CASSRAGGAVAEQFF
many	TRBV11-2	TRBJ2-7	NA	TGTGCCAGCAGCTTAGGCCTCACGGACTACGAGCAGTACTTC	CASSLGLTDYEQYF
many	TRBV7-8	TRBJ2-5	NA	TGTGCCAGCAGCTTTAAGCCCGGACAAGAGACCCAGTACTTC	CASSFKPGQETQYF
few	TRBV4-2	TRBJ1-5	NA	TGTGCCAGCAGCCATCACTCGGGGATCGATCAGCCCCAGCATTTT	CASSHHSGIDQPQHF
many	TRBV7-2	TRBJ2-1	TRBD2	TGTGCCAGCAGACTCAGCGGGGGGGCCTACAATGAGCAGTTCTTC	CASRLSGGAYNEQFF
many	TRBV7-3	TRBJ2-2	NA	TGTGCCAGCAGCTGGGGACTTAACACCGGGGAGCTGTTTTTT	CASSWGLNTGELFF
many	TRBV15	TRBJ1-2	NA	TGTGCCACCAGCACCTCAGCAGCTAACTATGGCTACACCTTC	CATSTSAANYGYTF
many	TRBV28	TRBJ1-6	TRBD1	TGTGCCAGCAGGACCCCAGGGGGCGATTCACCCCTCCACTTT	CASRTPGGDSPLHF
many	TRBV11-2	TRBJ2-5	NA	TGTGCCAGCAGCTTAGGACATATGGAGACCCAGTACTTC	CASSLGHMETQYF
many	TRBV5-1	TRBJ2-1	NA	TGCGCCAGCAGAACCGACAACTACAATGAGCAGTTCTTC	CASRTDNYNEQFF
many	TRBV4-3	TRBJ1-2	TRBD1	TGCGCCAGCAGCCTGAACCATTCCCCGGGACAGGGGAGGGATGGCTACACCTTC	CASSLNHSPGQGRDGYTF
many	TRBV7-8	TRBJ2-1	TRBD1	TGTGCCAGCAGCCGCCGGGACAGGCAAAACAATGAGCAGTTCTTC	CASSRRDRQNNEQFF
many	TRBV7-2	TRBJ2-4	NA	TGTGCCAGCAAAAGGGGACCAGGGATCGAAAACATTCAGTACTTC	CASKRGPGIENIQYF
many	TRBV29-1	TRBJ2-3	NA	TGCAGCGTAAAACAATCCGATACGCAGTATTTT	CSVKQSDTQYF
many	TRBV10-3	TRBJ2-3	NA	TGTGCCATCAGTGAGTCGGGGACCAGCACAGATACGCAGTATTTT	CAISESGTSTDTQYF
many	TRBV7-6	TRBJ2-7	NA	TGTGCCAGCAGCTTAGGCCCCCGGGGCTCCTACGAGCAGTACTTC	CASSLGPRGSYEQYF
many	TRBV7-2	TRBJ1-1	TRBD1	TGTGCCAGCAGCCCGCAAACCCCAGGACAGGGGTTGAACACTGAAGCTTTCTTT	CASSPQTPGQGLNTEAFF
many	TRBV7-2	TRBJ2-1	NA	TGTGCCAGCAGAGATTCCCGCAATGAGCAGTTCTTC	CASRDSRNEQFF
many	TRBV7-2	TRBJ1-5	NA	TGTGCCAGCAGCTTAGGTTCAGGTTTAGCTCAGCCCCAGCATTTT	CASSLGSGLAQPQHF
many	TRBV28	TRBJ2-7	TRBD1	TGTGCCAGCACCATTCCGGGACAGGGACTCGAGCAGTACTTC	CASTIPGQGLEQYF
many	TRBV7-4	TRBJ1-5	NA	TGTGCCAGCAGCTCCCCTGGGACCCAGCATTTT	CASSSPGTQHF
many	TRBV11-2	TRBJ2-2	NA	TGTGCCAGCAGCCGCAGCGGTTCGAACACCGGGGAGCTGTTTTTT	CASSRSGSNTGELFF
many	TRBV6-5	TRBJ2-7	TRBD1	TGTGCCAGCAGTTACACAGGGGGTTTCGAGCAGTACTTC	CASSYTGGFEQYF
few	TRBV7-2	TRBJ2-3	TRBD1	TGTGCCAGCGGCCTCAGGGGGTTCGGGTTCCTCACAGATACGCAGTATTTT	CASGLRGFGFLTDTQYF
many	TRBV7-2	TRBJ2-3	TRBD2	TGTGCCAGCAGCTTAGCGGTTCGCCTAGCGGGGAAGGCAGATACGCAGTATTTT	CASSLAVRLAGKADTQYF
many	TRBV7-2	TRBJ2-3	NA	TGTGCCAGCAGCTTTCCAGATACGCAGTATTTT	CASSFPDTQYF
few	TRBV7-8	TRBJ2-7	TRBD1	TGTGCCAGCAGCTTAGTGGGGGCAGGGGGCGAGCAGTACTTC	CASSLVGAGGEQYF
many	TRBV15	TRBJ2-1	NA	TGTGCCACCAGCAGAGATGCAGGGGCCCTCTACAATGAGCAGTTCTTC	CATSRDAGALYNEQFF